The 17 T cell receptor beta chains below were found in one sample sequenced in a study of T cell responses to AZD1222 COVID-19 vaccine. Profiling relied on immunoSEQ multiplex PCR, and the TCRdb table lists in-frame clones only, not all of them. The sample lists approximately 140,000 clones, roughly 89% occurring once. This material consisted of peripheral blood, taken on day 0 of AZD1222 vaccination. These TCRs come from an adult in good health.

The chain couples TRBV5-4 to TRBJ2-7, with 7 positions matching TRBD2. V lost 5 bases and J lost 4; bases outside the gene matches: 12. The CDR3 sequence is 15 residues long. Looked up from germline, CDR1 is SGHNT and CDR2 is YYREEE (reference sequence). The CDR3 sequence: CASRPRGGSPYEQYF. DNA of the CDR3: TGTGCCAGCAGGCCGCGGGGCGGGAGTCCTTACGAGCAGTACTTC.

This clone was detected only a few times. The V call is TRBV5-5, the J call TRBJ1-1, with D unresolved. Germline loops: CDR1 SGHKS, CDR2 YYEKEE (reference sequence). This CDR3 is 13 amino acids long. The V end lost 0 bases, the J end lost 5 bases, and 8 bases lay between the germline ends. The CDR3 DNA is TGTGCCAGCAGCTTGGGGGGTTGGACTGAAGCTTTCTTT. The encoded protein is CASSLGGWTEAFF.

CDR3 nucleotide sequence: TGTGCCATCCCGGGACACAGGGGGGCCGGGGAGCTGTTTTTT. Its protein is CAIPGHRGAGELFF. The chain joins TRBV10-3 to TRBJ2-2, with 8 bases fitting TRBD1. The CDR3 runs to 14 residues. Trimming removed 8 bases from V and 6 bases from J; junction bases left unmatched: 8. In germline, CDR1 is ENHRY, CDR2 SYGVKD.

The chain couples TRBV6-2 or TRBV6-3 to TRBJ2-7, with 8 bases matching TRBD1. The V and J ends lost 0 bases and 3 bases, in that order; junction bases with no gene match: 7. Germline lookup yields CDR1 MNHEY and CDR2 SVGEGT. The CDR3 has 16 amino acids. CDR3 in amino acids: CASSYSTGAPIYEQYF. CDR3 sequence (DNA): TGTGCCAGCAGTTACTCGACAGGGGCCCCCATCTACGAGCAGTACTTC.

This chain connects TRBV10-3 to TRBJ1-2; D unresolved. This CDR3 has 16 residues. V was trimmed by 2 bases and J by 5 bases, leaving 18 bases between them. The germline V gene encodes CDR1 ENHRY and CDR2 SYGVKD. The CDR3 protein is CAISETIDGLDYGYTF. CDR3 coding DNA: TGTGCCATCAGTGAGACCATCGACGGGCTCGATTATGGCTACACCTTC.

This chain uses TRBV18 with TRBJ1-3, with D possibly matching TRBD1 (5 bases). Trimming took 3 bases from V and 1 from J, leaving 13 bases between them. Germline values: CDR1 KGHSH, CDR2 LQKENI. The CDR3 runs 16 residues. CDR3 sequence reads: CASSPTPEGSGNTIYF. CDR3 bases: TGTGCCAGCTCACCTACACCCGAGGGGTCTGGAAACACCATATATTTT.

The sample holds a few counts of this clone. This chain uses TRBV7-2 with TRBJ1-5; D is undetermined. The CDR3 has 15 residues. Germline V CDR1 and CDR2: SGHTA, FQGNSA. Trimming took off 4 bases at V and 7 bases at J, with 17 bases between the two ends. CDR3 protein: CASSYSRGSTQPQHF. CDR3 nucleotide sequence: TGTGCCAGCAGCTATTCCCGGGGATCGACACAGCCCCAGCATTTT.

This chain joins TRBV28 and TRBJ2-1, with TRBD2 identical over 7 bases. CDR3 length equals 16 residues. J gave up 9 bases and V 8 bases, and 19 bases lay outside the gene matches. Germline values: CDR1 MDHEN, CDR2 SYDVKM. CDR3 coding DNA: TGTGCCAGCCCCCCTGTCCCGGGAGGTAATGTCGGTGAGCAGTTCTTC. Encoded protein: CASPPVPGGNVGEQFF.

This chain links TRBV4-1 with TRBJ1-5; D remains ambiguous. The length of the CDR3 is 14 residues. Trimming cost V 0 bases and J 5 bases, with 8 bases left between them. Germline loops: CDR1 MGHRA, CDR2 YSYEKL. CDR3 loop: CASSQEEGYQPQHF. The DNA of the CDR3 is TGCGCCAGCAGCCAAGAGGAGGGATATCAGCCCCAGCATTTT.

In its sample, this clone was seen once. The chain uses TRBV13 and TRBJ2-4; maybe TRBD2 (5 bases). The CDR3 totals 14 residues. Trimming removed 3 bases from V and 3 bases from J, with 9 bases in between. The V gene's germline CDR1 is PRHDT and CDR2 FYEKMQ (reference sequence). The CDR3, as DNA: TGTGCCAGCAGCTTGGGCGAGGGCAAAAACATTCAGTACTTC. As protein: CASSLGEGKNIQYF.

The chain couples TRBV19 to TRBJ2-3, with D possibly being TRBD2 (5 bases). In germline, CDR1 is LNHDA, CDR2 SQIVND (reference sequence). The CDR3 runs to 14 residues. The V end lost 3 bases, the J end lost 10 bases, and 17 bases lay between the germline ends. This chain's CDR3 is CASSISRDWRSQYF. DNA of the CDR3: TGTGCCAGTAGTATCTCCCGGGATTGGAGGTCGCAGTATTTT.

The CDR3 nucleotides are TGTGCCAGCGAAAAGGAACGGGGGACTGAAGCTTTCTTT. Amino acids: CASEKERGTEAFF. The rearrangement uses TRBV27 and TRBJ1-1; TRBD1 is a possible D gene (5 bases). There are 13 residues in the CDR3. V lost 8 bases, J lost 5 bases, and 15 bases lay in between. The V gene's germline CDR1 is MNHEY and CDR2 SMNVEV (reference sequence).

CDR3 amino acids: CASSRGQGPDTQYF. The CDR3 nucleotides read TGTGCCAGCAGTCGCGGACAGGGACCAGATACGCAGTATTTT. This chain joins TRBV28 and TRBJ2-3, with 8 nucleotides matching TRBD1. The CDR3 has 14 amino acids. V was pared by 5 bases and J by 4 bases, with 5 bases of the junction left unmatched. The germline V gene encodes CDR1 MDHEN and CDR2 SYDVKM.

The chain couples TRBV7-6 to TRBJ2-1; TRBD1 agrees at 9 bases. The J segment lost 2 bases and the V segment lost 3 bases, leaving 2 bases of the junction unmatched. Per the germline V gene, CDR1 is SGHVS and CDR2 is FNYEAQ. The CDR3 loop spans 15 amino acids. The CDR3 sequence is CASSLGQGPYNEQFF. As DNA, the CDR3 is TGTGCCAGCAGCTTGGGACAGGGCCCCTACAATGAGCAGTTCTTC.

The count of this clone is one. The chain has TRBV27 and TRBJ1-1; D not certain. Germline V gives CDR1 MNHEY, CDR2 SMNVEV (reference sequence). V lost 5 bases and J 1 base, leaving 17 bases between the germline ends. The CDR3 totals 16 residues. The chain's CDR3 is CASSPRAGSRNTEAFF. CDR3 nucleotides: TGTGCCAGCAGTCCAAGAGCGGGCAGCCGGAACACTGAAGCTTTCTTT.

This rearrangement joins TRBV28 to TRBJ1-2; 10 bases are a match to TRBD1. V shed 4 bases, J shed 7 bases, and the junction held 15 bases outside the gene matches. Germline lookup yields CDR1 MDHEN and CDR2 SYDVKM. The CDR3 length is 17 residues. CDR3 nucleotides: TGTGCCAGCAGTTCCCACCTTCTCTCCGGGACAGGGGTTGGCTACACCTTC. It codes for CASSSHLLSGTGVGYTF.

In this sample, this clone turned up once. The chain has TRBV5-6 and TRBJ2-7, with D perhaps matching TRBD1 (5 bases). The V and J ends lost 4 bases and 6 bases respectively, with 26 bases between them. The CDR3 is 17 residues long. Germline V gene lookup returns CDR1 SGHDT and CDR2 YYEEEE. CDR3 residues: CASSRQGRLTTLSEQYF. CDR3 nucleotides: TGTGCCAGCAGCCGGCAGGGTCGCTTAACTACCCTCTCCGAGCAGTACTTC.